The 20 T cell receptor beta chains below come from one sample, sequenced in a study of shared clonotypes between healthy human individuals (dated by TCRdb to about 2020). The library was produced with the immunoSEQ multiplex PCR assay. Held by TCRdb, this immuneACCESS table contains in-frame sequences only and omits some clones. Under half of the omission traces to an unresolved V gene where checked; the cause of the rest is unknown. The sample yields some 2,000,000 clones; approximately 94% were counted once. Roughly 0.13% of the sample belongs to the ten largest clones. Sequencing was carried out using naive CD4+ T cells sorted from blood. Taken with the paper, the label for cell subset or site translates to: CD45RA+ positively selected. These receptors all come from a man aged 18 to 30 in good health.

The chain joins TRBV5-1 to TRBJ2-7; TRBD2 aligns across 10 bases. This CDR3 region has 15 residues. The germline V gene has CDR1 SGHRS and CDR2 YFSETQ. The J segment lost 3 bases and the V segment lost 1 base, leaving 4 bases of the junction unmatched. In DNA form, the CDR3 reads TGCGCCAGCAGCTTGTTGGTAGCGGGGGGCTACGAGCAGTACTTC. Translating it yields CASSLLVAGGYEQYF.

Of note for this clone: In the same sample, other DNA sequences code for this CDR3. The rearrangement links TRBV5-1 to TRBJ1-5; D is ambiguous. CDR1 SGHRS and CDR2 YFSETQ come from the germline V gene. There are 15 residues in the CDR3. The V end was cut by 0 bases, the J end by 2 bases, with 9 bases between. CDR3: CASSLEGIGNQPQHF. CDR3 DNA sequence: TGCGCCAGCAGCTTGGAAGGGATCGGCAATCAGCCCCAGCATTTT. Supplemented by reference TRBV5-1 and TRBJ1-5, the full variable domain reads KAGVTQTPRYLIKTRGQQVTLSCSPISGHRSVSWYQQTPGQGLQFLFEYFSETQRNKGNFPGRFSGRQFSNSRSEMNVSTLELGDSALYLCASSLEGIGNQPQHFGDGTRLSIL.

The CDR3 spells CASSLEGGQNTEAFF. The CDR3 nucleotides are TGTGCCAGCAGCTTAGAGGGGGGACAGAACACTGAAGCTTTCTTT. V is TRBV7-2 and J is TRBJ1-1; TRBD1 might be the D (6 bases). Germline V gene lookup returns CDR1 SGHTA and CDR2 FQGNSA. This CDR3 is built from 15 residues. V gave up 1 base and J gave up 1 base, with 10 bases separating them. Together with reference TRBV7-2 and TRBJ1-1, the CDR3 gives the full variable domain: GAGVSQSPSNKVTEKGKDVELRCDPISGHTALYWYRQSLGQGLEFLIYFQGNSAPDKSGLPSDRFSAERTGGSVSTLTIQRTQQEDSAVYLCASSLEGGQNTEAFFGQGTRLTVV.

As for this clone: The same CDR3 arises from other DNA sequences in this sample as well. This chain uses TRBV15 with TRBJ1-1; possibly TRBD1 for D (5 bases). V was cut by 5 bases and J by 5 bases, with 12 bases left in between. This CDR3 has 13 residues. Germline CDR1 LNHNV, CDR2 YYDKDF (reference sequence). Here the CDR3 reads CATSRGGRTEAFF. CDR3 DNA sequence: TGTGCCACCAGCCGGGGGGGTCGGACTGAAGCTTTCTTT.

CDR3 loop: CASSWTEKNTEAFF. The DNA of the CDR3 is TGCGCCAGCAGCTGGACAGAGAAGAACACTGAAGCTTTCTTT. V and J are TRBV5-1 and TRBJ1-1, with a weak D call TRBD1 (6 bases). This CDR3 is built from 14 residues. Trimming stripped 3 bases from V and 1 base from J, with 10 bases between. The germline V gene encodes CDR1 SGHRS and CDR2 YFSETQ. Full variable domain (missing parts from reference TRBV5-1 and TRBJ1-1): KAGVTQTPRYLIKTRGQQVTLSCSPISGHRSVSWYQQTPGQGLQFLFEYFSETQRNKGNFPGRFSGRQFSNSRSEMNVSTLELGDSALYLCASSWTEKNTEAFFGQGTRLTVV.

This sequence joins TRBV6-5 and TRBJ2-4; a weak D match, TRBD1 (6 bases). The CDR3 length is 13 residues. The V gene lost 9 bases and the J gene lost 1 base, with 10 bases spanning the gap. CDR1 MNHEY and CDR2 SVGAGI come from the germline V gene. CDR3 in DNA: TGTGCCAGTGGAAGGGGGGCCAAAAACATTCAGTACTTC. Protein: CASGRGAKNIQYF.

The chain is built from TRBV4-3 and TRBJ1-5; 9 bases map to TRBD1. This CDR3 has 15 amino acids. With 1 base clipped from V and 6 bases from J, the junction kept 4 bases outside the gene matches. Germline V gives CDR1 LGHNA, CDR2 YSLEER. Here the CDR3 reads CASSQGTGVAQPQHF. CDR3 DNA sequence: TGCGCCAGCAGCCAAGGGACAGGGGTAGCTCAGCCCCAGCATTTT.

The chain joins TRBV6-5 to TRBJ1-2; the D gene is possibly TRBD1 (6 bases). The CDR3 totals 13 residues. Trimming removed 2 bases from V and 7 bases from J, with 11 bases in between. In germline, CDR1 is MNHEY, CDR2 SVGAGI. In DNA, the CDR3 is TGTGCCAGCAGTTACACACAGGGCTCTGGCTACACCTTC. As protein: CASSYTQGSGYTF.

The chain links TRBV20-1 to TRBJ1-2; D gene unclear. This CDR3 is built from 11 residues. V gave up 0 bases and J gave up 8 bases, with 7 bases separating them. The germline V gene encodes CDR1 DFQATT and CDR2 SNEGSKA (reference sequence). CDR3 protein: CSARESTGYTF. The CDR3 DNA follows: TGCAGTGCTAGAGAATCTACCGGCTACACCTTC.

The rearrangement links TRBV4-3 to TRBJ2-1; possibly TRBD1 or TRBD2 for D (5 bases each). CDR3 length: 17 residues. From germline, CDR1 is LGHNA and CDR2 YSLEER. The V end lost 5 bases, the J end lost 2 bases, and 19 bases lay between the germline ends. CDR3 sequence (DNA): TGCGCCAGCAGCTCGGGCCCTATTGGGGGAACCTACAATGAGCAGTTCTTC. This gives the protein CASSSGPIGGTYNEQFF.

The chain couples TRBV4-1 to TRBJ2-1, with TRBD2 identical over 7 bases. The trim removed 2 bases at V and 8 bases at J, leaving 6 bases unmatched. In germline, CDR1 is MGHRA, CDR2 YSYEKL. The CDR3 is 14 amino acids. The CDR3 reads CASSQPGGTDEQFF. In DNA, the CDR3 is TGCGCCAGCAGCCAACCGGGAGGTACGGATGAGCAGTTCTTC.

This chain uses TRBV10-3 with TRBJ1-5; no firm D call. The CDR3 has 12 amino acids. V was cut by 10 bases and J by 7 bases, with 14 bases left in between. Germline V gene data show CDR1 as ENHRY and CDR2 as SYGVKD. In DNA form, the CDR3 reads TGTGCCACCGGAGAACTCGGACAGCCCCAGCATTTT. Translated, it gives CATGELGQPQHF.

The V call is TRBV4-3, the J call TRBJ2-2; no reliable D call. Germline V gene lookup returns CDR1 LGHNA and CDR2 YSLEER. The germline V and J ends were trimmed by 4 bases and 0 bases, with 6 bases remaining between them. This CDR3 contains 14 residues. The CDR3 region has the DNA TGCGCCAGCAGCCTACTATCGAACACCGGGGAGCTGTTTTTT. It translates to CASSLLSNTGELFF.

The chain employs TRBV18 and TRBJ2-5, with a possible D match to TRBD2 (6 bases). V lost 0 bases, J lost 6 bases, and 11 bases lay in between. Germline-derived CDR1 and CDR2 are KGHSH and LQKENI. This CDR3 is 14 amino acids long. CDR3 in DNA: TGTGCCAGCTCACCACCGTCTAGCGACCAGACCCAGTACTTC. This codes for CASSPPSSDQTQYF.

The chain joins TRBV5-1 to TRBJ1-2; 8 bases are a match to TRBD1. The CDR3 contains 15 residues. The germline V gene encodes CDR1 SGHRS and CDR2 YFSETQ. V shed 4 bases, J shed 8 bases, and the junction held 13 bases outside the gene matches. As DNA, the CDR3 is TGCGCCAGCAGCACGCTCAGGGGGCACCCCGGGGGCTACACCTTC. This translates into CASSTLRGHPGGYTF.

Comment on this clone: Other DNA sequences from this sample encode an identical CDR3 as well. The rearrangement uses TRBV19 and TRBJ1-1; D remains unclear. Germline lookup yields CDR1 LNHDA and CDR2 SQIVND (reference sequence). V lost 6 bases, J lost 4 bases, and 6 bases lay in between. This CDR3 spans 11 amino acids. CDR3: CASSSGTEAFF. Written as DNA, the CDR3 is TGTGCCAGTAGCTCTGGCACTGAAGCTTTCTTT.

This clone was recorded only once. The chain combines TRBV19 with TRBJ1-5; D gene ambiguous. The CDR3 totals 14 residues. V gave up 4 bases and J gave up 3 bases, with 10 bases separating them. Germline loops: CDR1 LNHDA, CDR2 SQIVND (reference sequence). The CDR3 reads CASSTPGFNQPQHF. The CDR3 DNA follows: TGTGCCAGTAGTACTCCGGGCTTCAATCAGCCCCAGCATTTT.

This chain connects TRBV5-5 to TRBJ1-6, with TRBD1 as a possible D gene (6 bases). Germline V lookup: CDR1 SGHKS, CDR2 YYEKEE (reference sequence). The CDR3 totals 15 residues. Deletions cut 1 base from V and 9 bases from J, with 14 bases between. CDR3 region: CASSLKPGDGSPLHF. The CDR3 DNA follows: TGTGCCAGCAGCTTGAAGCCAGGGGACGGTTCACCCCTCCACTTT. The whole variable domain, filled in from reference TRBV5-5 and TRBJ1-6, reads DAGVTQSPTHLIKTRGQQVTLRCSPISGHKSVSWYQQVLGQGPQFIFQYYEKEERGRGNFPDRFSARQFPNYSSELNVNALLLGDSALYLCASSLKPGDGSPLHFGNGTRLTVT.

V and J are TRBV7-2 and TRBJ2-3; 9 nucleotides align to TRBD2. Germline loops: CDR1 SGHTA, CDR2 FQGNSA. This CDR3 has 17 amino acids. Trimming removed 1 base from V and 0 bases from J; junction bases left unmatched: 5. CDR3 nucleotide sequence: TGTGCCAGCAGCTTAGAGATGCGGGAGGGAAGCACAGATACGCAGTATTTT. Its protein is CASSLEMREGSTDTQYF.

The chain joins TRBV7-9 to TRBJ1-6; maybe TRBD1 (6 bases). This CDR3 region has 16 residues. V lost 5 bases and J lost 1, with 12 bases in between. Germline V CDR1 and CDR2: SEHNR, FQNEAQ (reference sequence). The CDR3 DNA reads TGTGCCAGCAGCACCCCACAGGGATCCTATAATTCACCCCTCCACTTT. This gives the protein CASSTPQGSYNSPLHF. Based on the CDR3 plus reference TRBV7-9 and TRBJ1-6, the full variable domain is DTGVSQNPRHKITKRGQNVTFRCDPISEHNRLYWYRQTLGQGPEFLTYFQNEAQLEKSRLLSDRFSAERPKGSFSTLEIQRTEQGDSAMYLCASSTPQGSYNSPLHFGNGTRLTVT.